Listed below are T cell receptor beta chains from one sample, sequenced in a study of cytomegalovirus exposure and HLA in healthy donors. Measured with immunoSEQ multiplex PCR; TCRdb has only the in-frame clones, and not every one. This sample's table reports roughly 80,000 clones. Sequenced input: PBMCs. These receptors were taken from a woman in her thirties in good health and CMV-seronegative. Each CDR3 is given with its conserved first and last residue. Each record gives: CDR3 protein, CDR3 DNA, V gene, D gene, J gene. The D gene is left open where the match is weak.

cdr3_aa: CRGRSISYEQYF
cdr3_nt: TGCAGGGGCCGTAGCATTAGCTACGAGCAGTACTTC
v_call: TRBV6-1
d_call: -
j_call: TRBJ2-7

cdr3_aa: CASSLGLAGGSHTDTQYF
cdr3_nt: TGTGCCAGCAGCCTGGGACTAGCGGGAGGTTCCCACACAGATACGCAGTATTTT
v_call: TRBV7-9
d_call: TRBD2
j_call: TRBJ2-3

cdr3_aa: CASSPQTGTGGYTF
cdr3_nt: TGTGCCAGCTCACCGCAGACAGGGACCGGTGGCTACACCTTC
v_call: TRBV18
d_call: TRBD1
j_call: TRBJ1-2

cdr3_aa: CAWSVQSSGTEAFF
cdr3_nt: TGTGCCTGGAGTGTACAAAGTAGCGGCACTGAAGCTTTCTTT
v_call: TRBV30
d_call: -
j_call: TRBJ1-1

cdr3_aa: CASSQGQGLNTEAFF
cdr3_nt: TGCGCCAGCAGCCAAGGTCAGGGATTGAACACTGAAGCTTTCTTT
v_call: TRBV4-1
d_call: -
j_call: TRBJ1-1

cdr3_aa: CAWTPTAANTGELFF
cdr3_nt: TGTGCCTGGACCCCTACTGCCGCGAACACCGGGGAGCTGTTTTTT
v_call: TRBV30
d_call: -
j_call: TRBJ2-2

cdr3_aa: CASSVGTSGVDTQYF
cdr3_nt: TGTGCCAGCAGCGTCGGGACTAGCGGGGTAGATACGCAGTATTTT
v_call: TRBV5-4
d_call: TRBD2
j_call: TRBJ2-3

cdr3_aa: CASSAQETSLVTDTQYF
cdr3_nt: TGTGCCAGCAGCGCCCAAGAGACTAGCTTGGTCACAGATACGCAGTATTTT
v_call: TRBV9
d_call: TRBD2
j_call: TRBJ2-3

cdr3_aa: CASSQDGVLQGVYNEQFF
cdr3_nt: TGCGCCAGCAGCCAAGATGGGGTCCTCCAGGGGGTCTACAATGAGCAGTTCTTC
v_call: TRBV4-1
d_call: TRBD1
j_call: TRBJ2-1

cdr3_aa: CASSEGQGRAKNIQYF
cdr3_nt: TGTGCCAGCAGTGAAGGACAGGGGCGAGCCAAAAACATTCAGTACTTC
v_call: TRBV2
d_call: TRBD1
j_call: TRBJ2-4

cdr3_aa: CASSPGWNSPLHF
cdr3_nt: TGTGCCAGTAGCCCCGGGTGGAATTCACCCCTCCACTTT
v_call: TRBV19
d_call: -
j_call: TRBJ1-6

cdr3_aa: CASSLVSDNEQFF
cdr3_nt: TGCGCCAGCAGCTTGGTCTCCGACAATGAGCAGTTCTTC
v_call: TRBV5-1
d_call: -
j_call: TRBJ2-1

cdr3_aa: CASSEGGGLTNQPQHF
cdr3_nt: TGTGCCAGCAGTGAAGGGGGGGGCCTTACAAATCAGCCCCAGCATTTT
v_call: TRBV2
d_call: -
j_call: TRBJ1-5

cdr3_aa: CSVWDSSISGYTF
cdr3_nt: TGCAGCGTTTGGGACAGTTCTATTTCCGGCTACACCTTC
v_call: TRBV29-1
d_call: TRBD1
j_call: TRBJ1-2

cdr3_aa: CASSETGSLETQYF
cdr3_nt: TGTGCCAGCTCCGAAACAGGGAGTTTGGAGACCCAGTACTTC
v_call: TRBV18
d_call: -
j_call: TRBJ2-5

cdr3_aa: CASSPRTGEAFF
cdr3_nt: TGTGCCAGCTCACCGAGAACAGGCGAAGCTTTCTTT
v_call: TRBV18
d_call: -
j_call: TRBJ1-1

cdr3_aa: CASSQRNGNTIYF
cdr3_nt: TGTGCCAGTAGTCAGAGGAACGGAAACACCATATATTTT
v_call: TRBV19
d_call: -
j_call: TRBJ1-3

cdr3_aa: CATSGGRSLRSETQYF
cdr3_nt: TGTGCCACCAGCGGGGGCAGGAGCCTAAGGTCCGAGACCCAGTACTTC
v_call: TRBV15
d_call: -
j_call: TRBJ2-5

cdr3_aa: CASSSLAGTLYEQYF
cdr3_nt: TGTGCCAGCAGCTCGCTAGCGGGAACTCTCTACGAGCAGTACTTC
v_call: TRBV11-2
d_call: TRBD2
j_call: TRBJ2-7

cdr3_aa: CAWSVRGKYGYTF
cdr3_nt: TGTGCCTGGAGTGTAAGGGGCAAATATGGCTACACCTTC
v_call: TRBV30
d_call: -
j_call: TRBJ1-2

cdr3_aa: CASSGQVSTEAFF
cdr3_nt: TGTGCCAGCAGTGGTCAGGTTAGCACTGAAGCTTTCTTT
v_call: TRBV2
d_call: -
j_call: TRBJ1-1

cdr3_aa: CASSSGPQGYYGYTF
cdr3_nt: TGTGCCAGCAGTTCCGGGCCTCAGGGGTACTATGGCTACACCTTC
v_call: TRBV6-6
d_call: -
j_call: TRBJ1-2

cdr3_aa: CAISRTSGGGSNEQFF
cdr3_nt: TGTGCCATCAGCAGGACTAGCGGGGGGGGTAGCAATGAGCAGTTCTTC
v_call: TRBV10-3
d_call: TRBD2
j_call: TRBJ2-1

cdr3_aa: CASSRLDSNTEAFF
cdr3_nt: TGCGCCAGCAGCCGCCTCGACAGCAACACTGAAGCTTTCTTT
v_call: TRBV4-1
d_call: -
j_call: TRBJ1-1

cdr3_aa: CASRRTGDNYGYTF
cdr3_nt: TGTGCCAGTAGACGGACAGGGGATAACTATGGCTACACCTTC
v_call: TRBV19
d_call: TRBD1
j_call: TRBJ1-2

cdr3_aa: CASSSTLAKNIQYF
cdr3_nt: TGTGCCAGCAGTTCTACCTTAGCCAAAAACATTCAGTACTTC
v_call: TRBV6-6
d_call: -
j_call: TRBJ2-4

cdr3_aa: CSGGPGGATRDEQYF
cdr3_nt: TGCAGCGGGGGACCTGGGGGGGCAACACGCGACGAGCAGTACTTC
v_call: TRBV29-1
d_call: -
j_call: TRBJ2-7

cdr3_aa: CAWSRGQGSRSQHF
cdr3_nt: TGTGCCTGGAGTCGAGGACAGGGGAGTCGTTCCCAGCATTTT
v_call: TRBV30
d_call: TRBD1
j_call: TRBJ1-5

cdr3_aa: CASSRQSMNTEAFF
cdr3_nt: TGTGCCAGCAGTAGACAGTCCATGAACACTGAAGCTTTCTTT
v_call: TRBV28
d_call: -
j_call: TRBJ1-1

cdr3_aa: CAWSGGAPYEQYF
cdr3_nt: TGTGCCTGGAGTGGAGGTGCTCCCTACGAGCAGTACTTC
v_call: TRBV30
d_call: -
j_call: TRBJ2-7

cdr3_aa: CASSQGAGGYTF
cdr3_nt: TGTGCCAGCAGTCAGGGGGCGGGCGGCTACACCTTC
v_call: TRBV25-1
d_call: TRBD1
j_call: TRBJ1-2

cdr3_aa: CASSQLEARAENIQYF
cdr3_nt: TGTGCCAGCTCTCAACTAGAGGCCCGGGCGGAGAACATTCAGTACTTC
v_call: TRBV18
d_call: -
j_call: TRBJ2-4

cdr3_aa: CASSIGTAHYEQYF
cdr3_nt: TGTGCCAGTAGTATAGGGACAGCCCACTACGAGCAGTACTTC
v_call: TRBV19
d_call: -
j_call: TRBJ2-7

cdr3_aa: CASSSWNGDYGYTF
cdr3_nt: TGTGCCAGCAGCAGCTGGAACGGGGACTATGGCTACACCTTC
v_call: TRBV13
d_call: -
j_call: TRBJ1-2

cdr3_aa: CSTQRQGAGNEQFF
cdr3_nt: TGCAGCACGCAGCGGCAGGGGGCCGGCAATGAGCAGTTCTTC
v_call: TRBV29-1
d_call: TRBD1
j_call: TRBJ2-1

cdr3_aa: CAWLDRTYGYTF
cdr3_nt: TGTGCCTGGTTAGACAGAACCTATGGCTACACCTTC
v_call: TRBV30
d_call: -
j_call: TRBJ1-2

cdr3_aa: CASSPTGQGVSGANVLTF
cdr3_nt: TGTGCCAGCTCACCAACGGGACAGGGGGTCTCTGGGGCCAACGTCCTGACTTTC
v_call: TRBV18
d_call: TRBD1
j_call: TRBJ2-6

cdr3_aa: CASSSSGRAGETQYF
cdr3_nt: TGTGCCAGTAGTAGTAGCGGGAGGGCCGGGGAGACCCAGTACTTC
v_call: TRBV19
d_call: TRBD2
j_call: TRBJ2-5